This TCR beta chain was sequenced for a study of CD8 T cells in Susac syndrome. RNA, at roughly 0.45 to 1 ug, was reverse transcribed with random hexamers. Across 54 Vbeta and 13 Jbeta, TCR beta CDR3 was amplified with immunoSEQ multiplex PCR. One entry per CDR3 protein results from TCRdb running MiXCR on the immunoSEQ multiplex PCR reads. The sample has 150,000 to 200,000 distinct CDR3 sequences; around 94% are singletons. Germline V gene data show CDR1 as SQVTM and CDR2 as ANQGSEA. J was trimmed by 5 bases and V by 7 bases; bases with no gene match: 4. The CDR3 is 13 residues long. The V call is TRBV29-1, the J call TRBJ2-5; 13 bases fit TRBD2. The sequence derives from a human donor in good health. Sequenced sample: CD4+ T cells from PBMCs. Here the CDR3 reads CSAPGLAGETQYF. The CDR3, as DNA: TGCAGCGCCCCGGGACTAGCGGGGGAGACCCAGTACTTC.